This TCR beta chain was captured in a study of CD8 T cells in Susac syndrome. Regarding the study as a whole: As acknowledged by the study, its TCR sequencing and HLA analysis included a relatively small number of individuals.

The CDR3 has 16 amino acids. Germline CDR1 is SSHAT and CDR2 is FNYEAQ (reference sequence). Of note for this clonotype: What it recognizes is unknown. One junction end does not reproduce the germline sequence, and a read error may be involved.

From blood CD8+ and CD4+ T cells, the TCR beta chain was sequenced. The RNA, roughly 0.5 to 1 ug, was put through reverse transcription using random hexamers. An immunoSEQ multiplex PCR generated amplified TCR beta CDR3 products spanning 54 Vbeta and 13 Jbeta. TCRdb passed the immunoSEQ multiplex PCR reads through MiXCR, listing each CDR3 protein once. The table shows just over 300,000 distinct CDR3 sequences, with about 91% occurring only once. Sequencing input: CD4+ T cells from PBMCs. The V call is TRBV7-7, the J call TRBJ2-2; TRBD2 matches 7 bases. The sequence came from a human donor with multiple sclerosis. The CDR3 protein is CASSLAVGLDTGELFF. For the CDR3, the DNA is TGTGCTAGCAGCTTAGCTGTCGGACTAGACACCGGGGAGCTGTTTTTT.